Below, one T cell receptor beta chain is given with its context. Its target antigen remains unknown. No base quality information exists; no much larger clone differs at one position. Each collaborating institution followed its own protocols to collect whole blood in K2EDTA tubes. For TCRbeta analysis, collaborator samples were shipped as frozen whole blood, as isolated PBMCs, or as DNA extracted from either sample type. TCRbeta CDR3 regions were amplified from genomic DNA by means of the immunoSEQ Assay, a bias-controlled multiplex PCR. Under the source paper's analysis protocol: The number of nucleated cells in each sample was estimated from the amplification of reference gene primers within the assay. To quantify the absolute abundance of each unique TCRbeta CDR3 rearrangement, sequence reads were collapsed and filtered. For each sample, productive Simpson clonality was calculated as the square root of Simpson's diversity index across productive rearrangements. TCRdb provides this immuneACCESS table in a form limited to in-frame rearrangements. Some clones are lacking; in checked studies, under half of them reflect an unresolved V gene, and why the rest are absent is not known. V, J and clone size are those of that table, while D and trimming were read from the DNA. This sample holds 120,000 to 150,000 clones; approximately 80% were observed only once. The ten most abundant clones make up 4.8% of the sample.

The sample originates from a study of blood T cell repertoires in COVID-19 (dated by TCRdb to 2020 to 2022). About the full investigation: Samples covering the acute and convalescent phases of COVID-19 were provided by collaborators in the United States, Italy and Spain. Subjects who had been exposed to COVID-19, were actively infected with it, or had recovered from it provided the deeply sampled blood TCRbeta repertoires that made up the dataset. The sample metadata nearly always contained a de-identified subject ID, COVID-19 status, age in years and sex. The prospective study material was composed of cDNA or gDNA derived from T cells, B-cell-depleted T cells, or PBMCs. Where available, HLA class I and class II types were taken from metadata supplied by the sample provider and were not determined by assay-based typing. The samples were drawn from the first 160 participants of the ongoing ImmuneRACE study and from over a thousand subjects provided by 6 global collaborators. The repertoires were released in a freely available public database intended as a resource for research on the immune response to SARS-CoV-2.

Results the study describes overall, beyond this receptor: The amount of clinical and demographic metadata varied by source and participant and was provided uncurated.

Source material: peripheral blood. The receptor's source is a human donor in a cohort sampled during active COVID-19.

The CDR3 region has the sequence CATSDSGGAWGEQFF. Read as DNA, the sequence is TGTGCCACCAGTGATAGCGGGGGGGCTTGGGGTGAGCAGTTCTTC. The receptor chain draws on TRBV24-1 and TRBJ2-1, with TRBD2 matching 10 junction bases. The CDR3 spans 15 residues, from the cysteine through the phenylalanine. Left in the record is the CDR3 DNA by itself, 45 bases read in frame from the first base. Unmatched junction bases come to 7, with V trimmed by 3 bases and J by 9 bases. CDR1 and CDR2 (KGHDR, SFDVKD) derive from the germline V gene.